These 19 T cell receptor beta chains were all obtained from the same sample, sequenced in a study of blood T cell repertoires in COVID-19. Profiled with immunoSEQ multiplex PCR; TCRdb holds only in-frame clones, not every one. Here the sample spans 200,000 to 300,000 clones, approximately 90% being singletons. The sample was peripheral blood. These receptor sequences come from a man between 60 and 75 years old who had recovered from COVID-19.

The rearrangement joins TRBV7-7 to TRBJ2-2; 11 positions match TRBD1. The length of the CDR3 is 16 residues. The J segment lost 5 bases and the V segment lost 5 bases, leaving 7 bases of the junction unmatched. From germline, CDR1 is SSHAT and CDR2 FNYEAQ (reference sequence). CDR3 sequence: CASSLGQGAGTGELFF. CDR3 bases: TGTGCCAGCAGCCTCGGACAGGGGGCGGGTACCGGGGAGCTGTTTTTT. The full variable domain, in which reference TRBV7-7 and TRBJ2-2 provide the parts outside the CDR3, is GAGVSQSPRYKVTKRGQDVTLRCDPISSHATLYWYQQALGQGPEFLTYFNYEAQPDKSGLPSDRFSAERPEGSISTLTIQRTEQRDSAMYRCASSLGQGAGTGELFFGEGSRLTVL.

This chain joins TRBV9 and TRBJ1-6; 10 bases agree with TRBD1. The CDR3 loop spans 15 amino acids. In germline, CDR1 is SGDLS, CDR2 YYNGEE. V lost 3 bases and J lost 7; bases outside the gene matches: 4. The CDR3 spells CASSGGTGANSPLHF. For the CDR3, the DNA is TGTGCCAGCAGCGGGGGGACAGGGGCGAATTCACCCCTCCACTTT.

The chain employs TRBV5-1 and TRBJ2-5; the match to TRBD2 covers 7 bases. This CDR3 is built from 14 residues. CDR1 and CDR2 (germline): SGHRS, YFSETQ. The V segment lost 5 bases and the J segment 2 bases; nucleotides outside the gene matches: 6. CDR3 residues: CASSSLATQETQYF. As DNA, the CDR3 is TGCGCCAGCAGTTCACTAGCGACGCAAGAGACCCAGTACTTC.

The chain is built from TRBV11-1 and TRBJ1-1; 8 nucleotides align to TRBD1. The V gene end was trimmed by 1 base and the J gene end by 5 bases; junction bases not matched to a gene: 9. CDR1 and CDR2 (germline): SGHAT, FQDESV (reference sequence). CDR3 length: 16 residues. The CDR3 sequence: CASSLEIVRGRTEAFF. CDR3 sequence (DNA): TGTGCCAGCAGCTTAGAGATCGTCAGGGGGCGAACTGAAGCTTTCTTT.

In this sample, this clone turned up once. V is TRBV19 and J is TRBJ1-2; D call uncertain. This CDR3 comprises 14 residues. Germline V gene sequence: CDR1 LNHDA, CDR2 SQIVND (reference sequence). Trimming cost V 6 bases and J 7 bases, with 18 bases left between them. CDR3 amino acids: CASSQVAVVVGYTF. The CDR3 nucleotides read TGTGCCAGTAGCCAAGTGGCGGTAGTAGTTGGCTACACCTTC.

This chain joins TRBV24-1 and TRBJ1-2; TRBD1 is a possible D gene (6 bases). The CDR3 is 16 residues long. Germline CDR1 KGHDR, CDR2 SFDVKD. The V end lost 5 bases, the J end lost 4 bases, and 19 bases lay between the germline ends. In DNA, the CDR3 is TGTGCCACCAGTGCCCGTCGGGACACGGGAATCTATGGCTACACCTTC. The encoded protein is CATSARRDTGIYGYTF.

This chain joins TRBV6-2 or TRBV6-3 and TRBJ2-7; TRBD1 matches at 9 bases. CDR3 size: 16 residues. Germline V gives CDR1 MNHEY, CDR2 SVGEGT. J gave up 1 base and V 2 bases, and 6 bases lay outside the gene matches. Here the CDR3 DNA reads TGTGCCAGCAGTTACAAGGCTGGGACAGGGTCCTACGAGCAGTACTTC. Protein sequence: CASSYKAGTGSYEQYF.

The chain has TRBV9 and TRBJ2-3; 9 positions match TRBD2. There are 16 residues in the CDR3. Trimming took 0 bases from V and 3 from J; bases not matched to a gene: 5. Germline V gives CDR1 SGDLS, CDR2 YYNGEE. This CDR3 reads CASSVGLAGMTDTQYF. Written as DNA, the CDR3 is TGTGCCAGCAGCGTAGGGCTAGCGGGGATGACAGATACGCAGTATTTT.

The chain has TRBV30 and TRBJ2-2, with D perhaps TRBD2 (5 bases). Deletions cut 0 bases from V and 2 bases from J, with 13 bases between. The CDR3 totals 16 residues. From germline, CDR1 is GTSNPN and CDR2 SVGIG (reference sequence). The CDR3 DNA reads TGTGCCTGGAGTGTACGGATAGGAGGCAACACCGGGGAGCTGTTTTTT. Encoded protein: CAWSVRIGGNTGELFF.

This sequence joins TRBV19 and TRBJ1-2; TRBD1 agrees at 11 bases. The junction had 12 bases not matched to a gene; V was cut back by 8 bases and J by 4 bases. Germline-derived CDR1 and CDR2 are LNHDA and SQIVND (reference sequence). CDR3 size: 16 residues. The CDR3 region has the DNA TGTGCCAGTTCTCCAAGGCGGACAGGGGGCAGCTATGGCTACACCTTC. It codes for CASSPRRTGGSYGYTF.

The chain has TRBV7-3 and TRBJ1-6; 10 nucleotides line up with TRBD1. Germline CDR1 reads SGHTA; CDR2 reads FQGTGA. V lost 5 bases, J lost 10 bases, and 5 bases stayed unmatched. The CDR3 spans 14 residues. The CDR3 sequence: CASSLGQGGSPLHF. CDR3 in DNA: TGTGCCAGCAGCCTAGGACAGGGGGGCTCACCCCTCCACTTT.

This clone occurred a few times. The chain joins TRBV13 to TRBJ2-5; no clear D gene. The CDR3 has 13 amino acids. CDR1 and CDR2 (germline): PRHDT, FYEKMQ (reference sequence). Trimming removed 3 bases from V and 2 bases from J, with 7 bases in between. CDR3 DNA: TGTGCCAGCAGCTTCAAGACTCAAGAGACCCAGTACTTC. This sequence encodes CASSFKTQETQYF.

This chain connects TRBV4-1 to TRBJ2-7; unclear D gene. Deletions cut 5 bases from V and 5 bases from J, with 10 bases between. This CDR3 contains 12 residues. Per germline, CDR1 MGHRA and CDR2 YSYEKL. CDR3 bases: TGCGCCAGCAGCAATCGTCCGGACGAGCAGTACTTC. Translated, it gives CASSNRPDEQYF.

The chain recombines TRBV25-1 with TRBJ1-6; a weak D match, TRBD1 (5 bases). Trimming cost V 7 bases and J 4 bases, with 14 bases left between them. CDR3 length: 15 residues. Germline CDR1 is MGHDK and CDR2 is SYGVNS. Written as DNA, the CDR3 is TGTGCCAGCATCCCGCGGGGCAGTTATAATTCACCCCTCCACTTT. Its translation is CASIPRGSYNSPLHF.

The chain has TRBV5-4 and TRBJ1-2, with a weak D call TRBD1 (6 bases). The CDR3 totals 16 residues. V shed 10 bases and J shed 4 bases, with 26 bases lying between them. Germline assignment: CDR1 SGHNT and CDR2 YYREEE (reference sequence). The DNA of the CDR3 is TGTGCCTCCAGGAGGGGGGCCGGGGGAGGGAGCTATGGCTACACCTTC. Translated, it gives CASRRGAGGGSYGYTF.

J is TRBJ1-2 and V is TRBV5-4, with D unclear. The CDR3 extends over 15 amino acids. Between the trimmed V and J ends, which lost 0 bases and 1 base, there was a span of 10 bases. Germline CDR1 and CDR2: SGHNT and YYREEE (reference sequence). The CDR3 coding sequence is TGTGCCAGCAGCTTGGACTATTACGTTAACTATGGCTACACCTTC. This translates into CASSLDYYVNYGYTF.

The J gene is TRBJ2-5, the V gene TRBV28; TRBD1 matches at 11 bases. The germline CDR1 and CDR2 sequences are MDHEN and SYDVKM. CDR3 length equals 15 residues. V shed 6 bases, J shed 5 bases, and the junction held 8 bases outside the gene matches. CDR3 region: CASSLGQGARETQYF. The CDR3 nucleotides are TGTGCCAGCAGCCTCGGACAGGGGGCGCGGGAGACCCAGTACTTC.

V is TRBV2 and J is TRBJ1-1; D possibly corresponds to TRBD1 (5 bases). Looked up from germline, CDR1 is SNHLY and CDR2 is FYNNEI. V shed 3 bases and J shed 1 base, with 6 bases lying between them. The CDR3 runs to 13 residues. The CDR3 here is CASSDRENTEAFF. The CDR3, as DNA: TGTGCCAGCAGTGACAGGGAGAACACTGAAGCTTTCTTT.

V gene TRBV4-2 combines with J gene TRBJ2-1, with D possibly matching TRBD1 (6 bases). CDR1 and CDR2 from the germline V gene are LGHNA and YNFKEQ. The length of the CDR3 is 17 residues. V lost 0 bases and J lost 1, with 13 bases in between. CDR3 region: CASSQEFGTPSYNEQFF. The CDR3 DNA follows: TGTGCCAGCAGCCAAGAGTTCGGGACACCATCCTACAATGAGCAGTTCTTC.